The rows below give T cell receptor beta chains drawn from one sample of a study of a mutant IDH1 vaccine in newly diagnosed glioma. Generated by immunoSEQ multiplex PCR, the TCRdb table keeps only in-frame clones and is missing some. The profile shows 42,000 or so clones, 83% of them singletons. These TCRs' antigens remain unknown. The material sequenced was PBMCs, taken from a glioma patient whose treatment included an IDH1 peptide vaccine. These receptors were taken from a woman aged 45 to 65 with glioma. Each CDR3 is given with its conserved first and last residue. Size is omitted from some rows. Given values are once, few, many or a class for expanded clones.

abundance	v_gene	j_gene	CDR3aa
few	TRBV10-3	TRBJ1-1	CAISQGNTEAFF
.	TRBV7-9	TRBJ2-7	CASSPRPGTGDEQYF
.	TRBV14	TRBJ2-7	CASSQDWDRLAGAPDEQYF
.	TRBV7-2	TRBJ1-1	CASSGRTGNTEAFF
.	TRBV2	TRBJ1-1	CASREPNTEAFF
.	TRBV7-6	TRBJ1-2	CASSLKGADGYTF
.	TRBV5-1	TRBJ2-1	CASSAASFLGNEQFF
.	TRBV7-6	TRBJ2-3	CASSLDLRGTDTQYF
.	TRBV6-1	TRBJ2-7	CASGTDLSRDEQYF
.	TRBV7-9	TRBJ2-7	CASIGSSYEQYF
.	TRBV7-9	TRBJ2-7	CASSPPGAQYF
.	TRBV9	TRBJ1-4	CASSDQNEKLFF
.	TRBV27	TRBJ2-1	CASSLRGGRAYNEQFF
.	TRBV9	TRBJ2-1	CASSRPYNEQFF
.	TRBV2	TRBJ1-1	CASRGQGAAGAFF
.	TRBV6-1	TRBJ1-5	CASSVGDSNQPQHF
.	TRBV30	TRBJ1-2	CAWNRELGSYGYTF
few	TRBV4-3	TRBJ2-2	CASSQDSSSNTGELFF
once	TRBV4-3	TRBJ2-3	CASSQEDSRGAWSADTQYF
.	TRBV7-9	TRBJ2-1	CASSSRQGAHEQFF
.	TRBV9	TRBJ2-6	CASSKRQGSGANVLTF
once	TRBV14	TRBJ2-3	CASSQDFYRTATSTDTQYF
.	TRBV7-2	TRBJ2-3	CASRSAGGSTDTQYF
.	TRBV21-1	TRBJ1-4	CASSQEGGRDRGPITNEKLFF
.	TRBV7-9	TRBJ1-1	CASSLVLRGEAFF
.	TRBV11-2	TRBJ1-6	CASSRGLYGSPLHF
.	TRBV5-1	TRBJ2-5	CASSFWGNGETQYF
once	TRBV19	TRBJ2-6	CASSGSGLSGANVLTF
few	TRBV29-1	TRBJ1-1	CSVEVPGTGLTEAFF
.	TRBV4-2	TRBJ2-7	CASSQDRGPSYEQYF
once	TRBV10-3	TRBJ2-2	CAIMARDRGITGELFF
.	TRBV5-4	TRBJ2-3	CASSSRTSGGWGTDTQYF
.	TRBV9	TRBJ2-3	CASSARPSGDTQYF
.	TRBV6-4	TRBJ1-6	CASHEFPGSNSPLHF
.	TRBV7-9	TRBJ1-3	CASSYTVGSPNTIYF
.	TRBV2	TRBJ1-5	CAAALDYSNQPQHF
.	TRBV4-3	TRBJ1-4	CASSQGRMSGGAEKLFF
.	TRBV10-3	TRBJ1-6	CAISDFGEKSPLHF
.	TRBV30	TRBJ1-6	CAWKVSYNSPLHF
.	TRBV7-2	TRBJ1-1	CASSFGGFNTEAFF
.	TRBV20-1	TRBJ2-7	CSAYRGAEQYF
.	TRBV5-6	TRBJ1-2	CASITQANYGYTF
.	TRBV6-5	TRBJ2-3	CASSKRGGMTDTQYF
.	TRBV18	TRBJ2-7	CASSPPGLSYEQYF
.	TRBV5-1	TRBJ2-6	CASSLARWQGNKGSGANVLTF
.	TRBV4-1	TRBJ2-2	CASSQVPQGAGRTGELFF
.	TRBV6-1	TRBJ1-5	CASSEITLNQPQHF
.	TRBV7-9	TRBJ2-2	CASSSEQDTGELFF
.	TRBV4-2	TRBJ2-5	CASSQVGTSEETQYF